This note documents a single T cell receptor beta chain sequence. These data come from a study of T cells in localized non-small cell lung cancer. J lost 7 bases, V lost 6 bases, and 9 bases had no gene match. Germline V CDR1 and CDR2: MNHNY, SVGAGI (reference sequence). The CDR3 runs 14 residues. Clones were sequenced by immunoSEQ multiplex PCR, and TCRdb holds only the in-frame ones, with some missing. The table lists approximately 24,000 clones, 89% of them singletons, with 22% in the top ten. The TCR sequence derives from a man between 40 and 70 years old with stage I squamous cell lung carcinoma. The genes are TRBV6-6 and TRBJ1-2; 9 nucleotides align to TRBD1. The sample was peripheral blood, taken before any cancer treatment. CDR3 sequence: CASRPTGTGFGYTF. CDR3 bases: TGTGCCAGCAGACCTACCGGGACAGGGTTTGGCTACACCTTC.